This TCR beta chain is from a study of pediatric ulcerative colitis. Study-wide points: A couple of rectal clonotypes were found only in ulcerative colitis patients, all of them.

V lost 5 bases and J lost 4; bases outside the gene matches: 11. Germline lookup yields CDR1 MNHEY and CDR2 SMNVEV (reference sequence). CDR3 length equals 17 residues. In regard to this clone: The antigen remains unidentified.

Using immunoSEQ multiplex PCR, the repertoire was profiled, and TCRdb retains in-frame clones only, with some absent. This table has more than 50,000 clones, about 90% appearing once. This chain links TRBV27 with TRBJ2-3; TRBD2 matches at 11 bases. Sequenced: blood. The clonotype was recovered from a boy between 5 and 17 years old who was a control in a study of pediatric ulcerative colitis. CDR3 loop: CASSPIPTSGVPDTQYF. Written as DNA, the CDR3 is TGTGCCAGCAGTCCTATCCCGACTAGCGGGGTTCCAGATACGCAGTATTTT.